Below, one T cell receptor (beta chain) is given with its context. As handled by the study authors: Amplification of reference gene primers provided the estimated nucleated cell counts. TCRdb's copy holds only in-frame clones and misses some; the assay was immunoSEQ multiplex PCR. Clone size and V and J calls were adopted from that table, with D and trimming inferred from the DNA. Among 300,000 to 450,000 clones listed, 89% were seen once. This sample is drawn from a study of blood T cell repertoires in COVID-19. Across the study: Material from acute and convalescent COVID-19 was sourced from the United States, Italy and Spain. T cells, B-cell-depleted T cells, or PBMCs provided the cDNA or gDNA that served as material.

Recruited during active infection, patients (from Seattle) were subsequently followed longitudinally. Germline CDR1 and CDR2: SGHRS and YFSETQ. V gave up 0 bases and J gave up 2 bases, with 15 bases separating them. This CDR3 spans 17 amino acids. Input material: peripheral blood. The chain recombines TRBV5-1 with TRBJ2-4, with D possibly being TRBD1 (6 bases). The sequence was collected from a woman between 25 and 40 years old with COVID-19, enrolled during active disease. The CDR3 nucleotides read TGCGCCAGCAGCTTGGATCAGTCAGGGGTCTCCAAAAACATTCAGTACTTC. This translates into CASSLDQSGVSKNIQYF.